This T cell receptor (beta chain) was recovered during a study of technical replicates of blood from several donors. The table came from immunoSEQ multiplex PCR; TCRdb's copy has only in-frame clones and leaves some out. The data show around 53,000 clones, 86% seen once. The germline gives CDR1 SGHRS, CDR2 YFSETQ. The CDR3 totals 16 residues. V was clipped by 3 bases and J by 3 bases; unmatched bases: 4. The TCR sequence derives from a human donor in good health. Some clones in this sample may be carry-over from other donors' samples. Sequenced material: PBMCs. The chain joins TRBV5-1 to TRBJ2-3; 13 nucleotides agree with TRBD2. The CDR3 region is CASSSGLAGFTDTQYF. The CDR3 DNA follows: TGCGCCAGCAGCTCGGGACTAGCGGGATTTACAGATACGCAGTATTTT.